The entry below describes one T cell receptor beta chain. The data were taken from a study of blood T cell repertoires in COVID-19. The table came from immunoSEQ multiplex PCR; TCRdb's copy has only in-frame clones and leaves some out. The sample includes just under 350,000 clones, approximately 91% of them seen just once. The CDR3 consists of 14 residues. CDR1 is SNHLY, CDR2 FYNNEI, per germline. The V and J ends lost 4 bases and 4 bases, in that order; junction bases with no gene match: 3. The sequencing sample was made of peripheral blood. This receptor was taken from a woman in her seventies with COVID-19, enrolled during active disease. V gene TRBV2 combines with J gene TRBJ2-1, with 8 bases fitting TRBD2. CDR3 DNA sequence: TGTGCCAGCAGTGCGGGGGGGCTATACAATGAGCAGTTCTTC. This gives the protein CASSAGGLYNEQFF.